This record covers a single T cell receptor beta chain. This receptor's antigen is unknown. An end of the junction differs from the germline gene, which may be a read error. RNA was isolated from bulk, unsorted tissue, and RNA quality was assessed with a NanoDrop ND-1000 and an Agilent 2100. Distant non-tumor tissue taken more than 3 cm from the tumor edge was used as the normal lung sample. Donors were newly diagnosed lung cancer patients admitted for thoracic surgery in China between August and November 2014, without prior chemotherapy. Anyone who had undergone radiotherapy or chemotherapy before, or who had another cancer at the same time, was left out of the study. Surgical tissue pieces of about 1-2.1 cm3 were preserved in RNAlater solution and stored at -80 °C until use. The library relied on multiplex PCR. The listed sequencing device is Illumina HiSeq 2500. Following protocols modified from ARM-PCR, the researchers constructed TCRbeta libraries through three rounds of nested PCR with primers (Table S4). Before sequencing, PCR products of 200-500 bp were cut from the gel and purified using the QIAquick gel extraction kit. Under the source paper's analysis protocol: Trimmomatic was used to clean the reads, FLASH was used to merge the reads into complete CDR3 sequences, and MiTCR was used to assign the reads to V(D)J germline segments. VDJtools was used to compute clonal diversity as the inverse Simpson's index. In-frame sequences lacking a premature stop codon were counted as productive reads. TCRdb's own reprocessing of the public reads used fastp at Q25 and MiXCR and kept productive beta chains. When rows share a CDR3 protein, they turn into one entry using the most common DNA and genes. For this entry, the V and J calls and clone size follow TCRdb and not the study's own pipeline. The sample profile shows tens of thousands of distinct CDR3 sequences; 65% to 75% of them were found once. Approximately 30% of the sample is held by the ten biggest clonotypes.

These data originate in a study of tumor and adjacent non-tumor tissue in lung cancer (dated by TCRdb to 2017 to 2018). Looking at the study overall: Patients with adenocarcinoma (12), squamous cell carcinoma (2) and small cell lung cancer (1) were included in the cohort. Sequencing produced roughly 130 million productive TCRbeta reads in total, an average of approximately 4.5 million reads per sample. Bulk TCRbeta repertoires were compared between lung tumor tissue and matched distant non-tumor lung tissue obtained from 15 lung cancer patients. More than 25 paired specimens, one tumor and one normal lung sample per patient, were profiled by TCRbeta CDR3 sequencing. Among the approximately 15 patients, ages ranged from roughly 30 to 76 years, about 10 were men and 5 were women, and disease was TNM stage I to III.

Results the study describes overall, beyond this receptor: Because peripheral blood was not sequenced, blood TCRbeta repertoires in the lung cancer patients of the study were not examined. TCR diversity was significantly higher in younger patients, and greater tumor TCR diversity was associated with shorter overall survival and shorter disease-free survival. TCR diversity (inverse Simpson) was significantly higher in tumor than in normal lung tissue (roughly 430 vs 170, P = 0.0075, Mann-Whitney U test). The top 100 clones made up a significantly larger cumulative share of the repertoire in normal lung than in tumor tissue. The sequencing platform is not named in the methods, and unique molecular identifiers are not mentioned. With only around 15 patients in the cohort, the authors noted that larger samples and more detailed clinical data are needed.

What was sequenced was distant non-tumor lung tissue. This clonotype was obtained from a woman aged 45-60 years with non-small cell lung cancer.

The CDR3 region reads CASRQMTAREKLFF. The DNA is TGCGCCAGCAGACAGATGACAGCACGTGAAAAACTATTTTTT. The chain couples TRBV4-1 to TRBJ1-4; the D segment could be TRBD1, given 5 matching bases. From the cysteine through the phenylalanine, the CDR3 covers 14 amino acids. The CDR3 DNA has 42 bases and is translated from base 1. The germline V gene provides CDR1 MGHRA and CDR2 YSYEKL.